This T cell receptor (beta chain) was sequenced in a study of spatial heterogeneity in lung cancer. On each TCR cDNA molecule, a unique molecular identifier was present. Using its own MiXCR run on the 5' RACE reads, TCRdb lists one record per CDR3 protein. The table has about 80,000 distinct CDR3 sequences, approximately 20% seen once; the top ten hold 6.2%. This clonotype was counted a few times. Its antigen remains unknown. Study-level results: Compared with follow-up, resection was when ubiquitous expanded tumor TCRs appeared in blood more.

V was pared by 7 bases and J by 5 bases, with 14 bases between. Germline lookup yields CDR1 WNHNN and CDR2 SYGVQD (reference sequence). CDR3 length: 13 amino acids. The time point is: sample taken at primary tumor resection. Unsorted samples of tumor, nontumor lung or frozen PBMC had their whole RNA sequenced. The cohort: around 79 early-stage, untreated non-small cell lung cancer patients. The chain recombines TRBV10-1 with TRBJ2-5, with D perhaps matching TRBD1 (6 bases). The sample here was PBMCs, taken at surgery. This TCR was recovered from a male donor with early-stage non-small cell lung cancer. CDR3 residues: CASTLTGMETQYF. CDR3 bases: TGCGCCAGCACCTTAACAGGGATGGAGACCCAGTACTTC.